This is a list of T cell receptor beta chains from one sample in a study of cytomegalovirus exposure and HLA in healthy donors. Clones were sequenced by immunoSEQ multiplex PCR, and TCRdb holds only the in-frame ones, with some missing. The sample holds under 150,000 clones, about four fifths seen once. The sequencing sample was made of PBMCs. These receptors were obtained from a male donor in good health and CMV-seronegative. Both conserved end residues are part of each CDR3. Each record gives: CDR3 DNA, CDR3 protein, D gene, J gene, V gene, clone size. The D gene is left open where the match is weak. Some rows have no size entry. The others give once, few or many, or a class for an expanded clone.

TGTGCCAGCAGCGTAGAGGGGTCAGGGAACGAGCAGTACTTC,CASSVEGSGNEQYF,NA,TRBJ2-7,TRBV9,NA
TGTGCCAGCAGCGTAGGGAACAGCTCCTACGAGCAGTACTTC,CASSVGNSSYEQYF,NA,TRBJ2-7,TRBV9,NA
TGTGCCAGCAGTTACTCTCGACAGCTAGGAACTGAAGCTTTCTTT,CASSYSRQLGTEAFF,NA,TRBJ1-1,TRBV6-5,NA
TGTGCCAGCAGCTCCCGACTAGTTCGGGCTGAGCAGTTCTTC,CASSSRLVRAEQFF,NA,TRBJ2-1,TRBV7-2,NA
TGTGCCAGCTCACCGCCCCCGGGCACAGATACGCAGTATTTT,CASSPPPGTDTQYF,NA,TRBJ2-3,TRBV18,NA
TGTGCCAGCAGCTTGGGACAGACTAGCTCTGGAAACACCATATATTTT,CASSLGQTSSGNTIYF,NA,TRBJ1-3,TRBV5-8,NA
TGTGCCAGCAGCTTACGGGCAGGGGGGAATGGCTACACCTTC,CASSLRAGGNGYTF,TRBD1,TRBJ1-2,TRBV7-9,NA
TGTGCCAGCAGCCCCTCCTGGCGGCCTGAGCAGTACTTC,CASSPSWRPEQYF,NA,TRBJ2-7,TRBV6-5,few
TGCGCCAGCAGCCAAGATCCTCAGGGGGGAAACAATGAGCAGTTCTTC,CASSQDPQGGNNEQFF,NA,TRBJ2-1,TRBV4-1,few
TGTGCCAGCAGCGCTACAGGGCCTCGGGGCACCTTC,CASSATGPRGTF,NA,TRBJ1-2,TRBV14,NA
TGTGCCAGCGGCTCTAGCGCGGGCAATGAGCAGTTCTTC,CASGSSAGNEQFF,NA,TRBJ2-1,TRBV27,NA
TGTGCCAGCAGTTTCACTCCAGGGTCGCGGACAGATACGCAGTATTTT,CASSFTPGSRTDTQYF,NA,TRBJ2-3,TRBV6-5,NA
TGTGCCATCAGTGGGGGGGGGACTAGCGGGAGTGTTGGGCTTGAAGAGCAGTTCTTC,CAISGGGTSGSVGLEEQFF,TRBD2,TRBJ2-1,TRBV10-3,NA
TGCAGCCCGGACCCGGACGGGGGGGACGGGGAGCTGTTTTTT,CSPDPDGGDGELFF,TRBD2,TRBJ2-2,TRBV29-1,NA
TGTGCCAGCAGTTACTCGGGTTCGGACAGTTACGAGCAGTACTTC,CASSYSGSDSYEQYF,NA,TRBJ2-7,TRBV6-5,NA
TGTGCCAGCAGCTTAGCGTTTGGAGGGAGTAGCACAGATACGCAGTATTTT,CASSLAFGGSSTDTQYF,NA,TRBJ2-3,TRBV7-9,NA
TGTGCCAGCAGTTCCCCAATCGGACAGGGAAACACCGGGGAGCTGTTTTTT,CASSSPIGQGNTGELFF,TRBD1,TRBJ2-2,TRBV27,NA
TGTGCCAGCAGCTTGCCCGGTTCCTACGAGCAGTACTTC,CASSLPGSYEQYF,NA,TRBJ2-7,TRBV7-9,NA
TGCAGCGTTGAAGGGGCCTCAGATACGCAGTATTTT,CSVEGASDTQYF,NA,TRBJ2-3,TRBV29-1,NA
TGTGCCAGCAGCTTTCCGCCTATCTACGAGCAGTACTTC,CASSFPPIYEQYF,NA,TRBJ2-7,TRBV5-5,NA
TGTGCCATCAGTGGTGTCACTTTCTCCTACGAGCAGTACTTC,CAISGVTFSYEQYF,NA,TRBJ2-7,TRBV10-3,NA
TGCGCCAGCAGCCAAGATGGGGACAGTGAAGAAGCTTTCTTT,CASSQDGDSEEAFF,TRBD1,TRBJ1-1,TRBV4-3,NA
TGTGCCAGCAGCCTAATGGAAGGGAGCTCCTACGAGCAGTACTTC,CASSLMEGSSYEQYF,NA,TRBJ2-7,TRBV6-6,NA
TGTGCCAGCAGCTTAAGCGGAACGGGTCTCTACGGCGGGGAGCTGTTTTTT,CASSLSGTGLYGGELFF,NA,TRBJ2-2,TRBV7-2,NA
TGCAGCGTCGGCGGGGACTGGGAGCAGTACTTC,CSVGGDWEQYF,NA,TRBJ2-7,TRBV29-1,NA
TGTGCCAGCAGCCTGACTAGCGGGAGAATCTACGAGCAGTACTTC,CASSLTSGRIYEQYF,TRBD2,TRBJ2-7,TRBV7-9,NA
TGTGCCAGCAGCTTGGGGGGCGGGAGCTCCTACGAGCAGTACTTC,CASSLGGGSSYEQYF,TRBD2,TRBJ2-7,TRBV5-8,NA
TGTGCCAGCAGAGATAGGAGGGAGAACACTGAAGCTTTCTTT,CASRDRRENTEAFF,NA,TRBJ1-1,TRBV13,NA
TGTGCCAGCAGCCTGGGACGGACTAGGGAGCAGTTCTTC,CASSLGRTREQFF,TRBD2,TRBJ2-1,TRBV7-2,NA
TGCAGCGTTGAGTTGGACAGCGTCTCCTACAATGAGCAGTTCTTC,CSVELDSVSYNEQFF,NA,TRBJ2-1,TRBV29-1,NA
TGCGCCAGCAGTTGGGACAGGGGCTTAGACAAAAACATTCAGTACTTC,CASSWDRGLDKNIQYF,TRBD1,TRBJ2-4,TRBV4-3,NA
TGTGCCAGTAGTTTCAGCGGGACGCAGCATGGCTACACCTTC,CASSFSGTQHGYTF,NA,TRBJ1-2,TRBV19,NA
TGTGCCAGCAGTGGGACTTTCACCGGGGAGCTGTTTTTT,CASSGTFTGELFF,NA,TRBJ2-2,TRBV25-1,once
TGTGCCAGCAGCATACACCTTAGCGGAGTACAAGAGACCCAGTACTTC,CASSIHLSGVQETQYF,NA,TRBJ2-5,TRBV7-2,once
TGTGCCAGCAGTGAGCAGGGGTCCTCCTACAATGAGCAGTTCTTC,CASSEQGSSYNEQFF,NA,TRBJ2-1,TRBV2,NA
TGCGCCAGCAGTAGGGGCGAAGAGACCCAGTACTTC,CASSRGEETQYF,NA,TRBJ2-5,TRBV5-1,NA
TGTGCCTGGAGTGTCGAGCGGGAGGGCCTTCTTAATGAGCAGTTCTTC,CAWSVEREGLLNEQFF,TRBD2,TRBJ2-1,TRBV30,NA
TGTGCCAGCAGTTACGGCGGGCCCAGGTACGAGCAGTACTTC,CASSYGGPRYEQYF,NA,TRBJ2-7,TRBV6-5,NA
TGCGCCAGCAGCCAAGGCAGACAGGGTGGTGATGAAAAACTGTTTTTT,CASSQGRQGGDEKLFF,TRBD1,TRBJ1-4,TRBV4-3,NA
TGTGCCAGCAGCTTAGGCGGGACAGGAGGTCAGCCCCAGCATTTT,CASSLGGTGGQPQHF,TRBD1,TRBJ1-5,TRBV7-2,NA
TGTGCCAGCAGTGAATATTACCAGGGGGCGCGTTCACCCCTCCACTTT,CASSEYYQGARSPLHF,TRBD1,TRBJ1-6,TRBV2,NA
TGTGTCATCAGTGAGTCAGGGCTAGCGGGCCGCTCCTACGAGCAGTACTTC,CVISESGLAGRSYEQYF,TRBD2,TRBJ2-7,TRBV10-3,NA
TGTGCCAGCAGCAGCGGCGGGGGGATAACTGAAGCTTTCTTT,CASSSGGGITEAFF,NA,TRBJ1-1,TRBV5-6,few
TGTGCCAGCACCATGGGAGACACTGAAGCTTTCTTT,CASTMGDTEAFF,NA,TRBJ1-1,TRBV7-9,NA
TGTGCCATCAGCCGTTCATTCGACACTCGAGGGCAGCCCCAGCATTTT,CAISRSFDTRGQPQHF,NA,TRBJ1-5,TRBV10-3,NA
TGTGCCAGCAGCTTCACTAGCGGAGCGTACGAGCAGTACTTC,CASSFTSGAYEQYF,TRBD2,TRBJ2-7,TRBV7-6,NA
TGTGCCAGCAGCTTAGTGGCTAGCGGTTACAATGAGCAGTTCTTC,CASSLVASGYNEQFF,TRBD2,TRBJ2-1,TRBV7-2,NA
TGTGCCAGCAGTACCCGGACTAGCGGGAATGGTGAGCAGTTCTTC,CASSTRTSGNGEQFF,TRBD2,TRBJ2-1,TRBV7-2,NA
TGTGCCAGCATGAGTCACACCGGGGAGCTGTTTTTT,CASMSHTGELFF,NA,TRBJ2-2,TRBV6-5,NA
TGTGCCAGCAGCACGACAGAAGAGACCCAGTACTTC,CASSTTEETQYF,NA,TRBJ2-5,TRBV5-4,NA
TGTGCCAGCAGCCCAAGCGGGCTTAGCATGGCAGATACGCAGTATTTT,CASSPSGLSMADTQYF,NA,TRBJ2-3,TRBV7-3,NA